This T cell receptor (beta chain) was captured by sequencing in a study of identical twins. Notes on the study in general: Abundant cord blood beta clonotypes carried fewer insertions; memory repertoires showed none. Model-predicted out-of-frame TCR alpha sharing fell below observed values in monozygotic twins. Diverse VJ usage suggested most zero-insertion clonotypes were not invariant T cells.

A universal primer site came from template switching; cDNA carried unique molecular identifiers. TCRdb reprocessed the 5' RACE reads with MiXCR, giving one entry per CDR3 protein. The sample shows about 890,000 distinct CDR3 sequences, around 12% of them seen only once. Trimming cost V 6 bases and J 1 base, with 12 bases left between them. Germline assignment: CDR1 ENHRY and CDR2 SYGVKD. This CDR3 spans 14 amino acids. In its sample, this clonotype was seen a few times. As yet, its antigen is unknown. This sample also appeared in a second study, on yellow fever vaccine responses in identical twins.

This sequence joins TRBV10-3 and TRBJ2-5; weak D call: TRBD1 (6 bases). The clonotype was recovered from a young woman in good health. Material for sequencing was PBMCs. Here the CDR3 DNA reads TGTGCCATCAGCGATGGACAGTTCCAAGAGACCCAGTACTTC. Translating gives CAISDGQFQETQYF.